The 25 T cell receptor beta chains in this list originate from one sample, sequenced in a study of blood T cell repertoires in COVID-19. Sequencing used immunoSEQ multiplex PCR; TCRdb keeps in-frame clones, though not all of them. This table has around 260,000 clones, roughly four fifths appearing once. Sequencing was performed on PBMCs or T cells enriched from blood (not recorded which). The receptor source for this set is a man aged 30 to 45 with acute COVID-19.

The chain has TRBV7-9 and TRBJ2-2; the match to TRBD1 covers 7 bases. CDR1 is SEHNR, CDR2 FQNEAQ, per germline (reference sequence). The CDR3 loop spans 15 amino acids. V dropped 5 bases and J dropped 1; count of bases not matched to a gene: 4. The CDR3 loop reads CASSQGQLNTGELFF. In DNA, the CDR3 is TGTGCCAGCAGCCAGGGACAGTTGAACACCGGGGAGCTGTTTTTT.

The chain has TRBV4-1 and TRBJ2-1; D perhaps matches TRBD1 (6 bases). The CDR3 runs to 16 residues. V was clipped by 6 bases and J by 1 base, with 16 bases between them. Germline CDR1 MGHRA, CDR2 YSYEKL. The CDR3 loop is CASSQGLSGSYNEQFF. DNA for the CDR3: TGCGCCAGCAGTCAGGGGTTAAGCGGATCCTACAATGAGCAGTTCTTC.

Worth noting for this clone: One end of the junction varies from germline; a read error may be responsible. The chain has TRBV9 and TRBJ2-1, with a weak D call TRBD2 (5 bases). The CDR3 spans 14 residues. Germline CDR1 is SGDLS and CDR2 is YYNGEE. CDR3 protein: CASSDNTDLGEGVF. CDR3 nucleotide sequence: TGTGCCAGCAGCGACAACACGGACTTAGGTGAGGGAGTCTTC.

The gene calls are TRBV23-1 and TRBJ1-5; 7 bases line up with TRBD1. TRBV23-1 is labeled an ORF, and its function is uncertain. The CDR3 is 16 amino acids. V was pared by 2 bases and J by 3 bases, with 7 bases of the junction left unmatched. DNA for the CDR3: TGCGCCAGCAGTCAACGTCGGGACAGCAACAATCAGCCCCAGCATTTT. It yields the protein CASSQRRDSNNQPQHF.

The V call is TRBV11-3, the J call TRBJ2-7, with D hard to call. The CDR3 loop spans 13 amino acids. Germline V gene data show CDR1 as SGHNT and CDR2 as YENEEA. Trimming removed 1 base at V and 6 bases at J, with 10 bases between. The chain's CDR3 is CASSLAGGLEQYV. The CDR3 region has the DNA TGTGCCAGCAGCTTAGCCGGTGGGCTCGAGCAGTACGTC.

The chain recombines TRBV9 with TRBJ1-1; tentatively, D is TRBD1 (6 bases). V was pared by 4 bases and J by 1 base, with 11 bases between. Germline V gene lookup returns CDR1 SGDLS and CDR2 YYNGEE. This CDR3 contains 14 residues. This chain's CDR3 is CASSRTTGNTEAFF. CDR3 nucleotides: TGTGCCAGCAGCAGAACGACAGGGAACACTGAAGCTTTCTTT. Complete variable domain (other parts from reference TRBV9 and TRBJ1-1): DSGVTQTPKHLITATGQRVTLRCSPRSGDLSVYWYQQSLDQGLQFLIQYYNGEERAKGNILERFSAQQFPDLHSELNLSSLELGDSALYFCASSRTTGNTEAFFGQGTRLTVV.

The chain links TRBV7-8 to TRBJ2-3, with 8 nucleotides matching TRBD1. The junction had 8 bases not matched to a gene; V was cut back by 7 bases and J by 8 bases. Germline CDR1 is SGHVS and CDR2 is FQNEAQ. The CDR3 is 13 amino acids. The DNA of the CDR3 is TGTGCCAGCATGGGCAGGGGGCGGGTTACGCAGTATTTT. This codes for CASMGRGRVTQYF.

The CDR3 sequence is CASRTDCPYEQYV. The CDR3 DNA sequence: TGTGCCAGCCGAACCGACTGTCCCTACGAGCAGTACGTC. This sequence joins TRBV27 and TRBJ2-7; D gene uncertain. The germline V and J ends were trimmed by 8 bases and 2 bases, with 13 bases remaining between them. The CDR3 has 13 residues. CDR1 and CDR2 from the germline V gene are MNHEY and SMNVEV (reference sequence).

The V call is TRBV24-1, the J call TRBJ1-1; TRBD1 is a possible D gene (5 bases). V lost 4 bases and J 8 bases, leaving 13 bases between the germline ends. Germline loops: CDR1 KGHDR, CDR2 SFDVKD. This CDR3 has 13 amino acids. The CDR3 DNA follows: TGTGCCACCAGTGACCTTGACAGTTCCGAAGCTTTCTTT. It encodes CATSDLDSSEAFF.

This chain uses TRBV5-3 with TRBJ2-7, with a weak D call TRBD2 (6 bases). TRBV5-3 is recorded as an ORF, its role being uncertain. The V end lost 4 bases, the J end lost 6 bases, and 17 bases lay between the germline ends. This CDR3 contains 14 residues. The CDR3 region has the DNA TGTGCCAGAAGCCTCGGGGGTCCCCCGGGCGAGCAGTACGTC. It encodes CARSLGGPPGEQYV.

This chain connects TRBV9 to TRBJ1-1; TRBD1 aligns across 9 bases. Losses at the gene ends were 3 bases for V and 6 bases for J; bases not matched to a gene: 9. The CDR3 has 15 residues. Germline-derived CDR1 and CDR2 are SGDLS and YYNGEE. DNA of the CDR3: TGTGCCAGCAGCGCCCGGGACAGGGTTGGGGCTGAAGCTTTCTTT. This codes for CASSARDRVGAEAFF.

The chain recombines TRBV10-2 with TRBJ2-1; 9 bases match TRBD2. CDR3 length: 16 amino acids. Unmatched junction bases numbered 2, after V lost 2 bases and J lost 0 bases. Germline V gene lookup returns CDR1 WSHSY and CDR2 SAAADI. The CDR3 DNA follows: TGCGCCAGCAGTGAGCTAGCGGGGATCTCCTACAATGAGCAGTTCTTC. Its protein is CASSELAGISYNEQFF.

The chain employs TRBV5-5 and TRBJ1-2; 8 bases line up with TRBD1. The V segment lost 3 bases and the J segment 7 bases; nucleotides outside the gene matches: 11. There are 15 residues in the CDR3. The V gene's germline CDR1 is SGHKS and CDR2 YYEKEE (reference sequence). This chain's CDR3 is CASSYRQQGAGGYTF. Here the CDR3 DNA reads TGTGCCAGCAGCTACCGGCAGCAGGGGGCGGGTGGCTACACCTTC.

V and J are TRBV19 and TRBJ2-1, with 9 bases fitting TRBD2. The CDR3 is made up of 16 amino acids. Germline V gene sequence: CDR1 LNHDA, CDR2 SQIVND (reference sequence). The junction had 7 bases not matched to a gene; V was cut back by 0 bases and J by 7 bases. In nucleotides, the CDR3 is TGTGCCAGTAGTATAGATCGCAGCGGGAGGTTGAATGAGCAGTTCTTC. Translated, it gives CASSIDRSGRLNEQFF.

This clone was recorded a few times. The rearrangement links TRBV24-1 to TRBJ2-6; D is undetermined. Germline CDR1 reads KGHDR; CDR2 reads SFDVKD. V lost 9 bases and J lost 0, with 17 bases in between. The CDR3 contains 17 residues. The chain's CDR3 is CATSAGLDPSGANVLTF. Here the CDR3 DNA reads TGTGCCACCTCGGCCGGGTTGGATCCCTCTGGGGCCAACGTCCTGACTTTC.

The J gene is TRBJ1-4, the V gene TRBV15; 8 positions agree with TRBD1. This CDR3 has 12 residues. Germline loops: CDR1 LNHNV, CDR2 YYDKDF (reference sequence). V lost 5 bases, J lost 8 bases, and 1 base stayed unmatched. The CDR3 DNA reads as TGTGCCACCAGCTACAGGGGGGAAAAACTGTTTTTT. It is translated as CATSYRGEKLFF.

The chain links TRBV10-3 to TRBJ1-2; TRBD1 aligns across 7 bases. This CDR3 has 15 residues. The germline V gene has CDR1 ENHRY and CDR2 SYGVKD. V shed 2 bases and J 4 bases; nucleotides not matched to a gene: 7. CDR3 sequence reads: CAISEGSWDSYGYTF. The CDR3 region has the DNA TGTGCCATCAGTGAGGGGTCCTGGGACAGCTATGGCTACACCTTC.

The chain has TRBV28 and TRBJ1-4; 9 bases agree with TRBD1. The CDR3 consists of 13 residues. CDR1 MDHEN and CDR2 SYDVKM come from the germline V gene. V shed 7 bases and J 12 bases; nucleotides not matched to a gene: 9. The CDR3 sequence: CASTVPGQGQLFF. The CDR3 DNA follows: TGTGCCAGCACCGTCCCGGGACAGGGTCAACTGTTTTTT.

This clone was counted a single time. V gene TRBV5-1 combines with J gene TRBJ1-1; D is ambiguous. Germline lookup yields CDR1 SGHRS and CDR2 YFSETQ. This CDR3 is built from 13 residues. The germline V and J ends were trimmed by 1 base and 5 bases, with 9 bases remaining between them. The CDR3 loop is CASSLKQSTEAFF. The CDR3 DNA follows: TGCGCCAGCAGCTTGAAACAGAGTACTGAAGCTTTCTTT.

This chain joins TRBV6-5 and TRBJ1-5; 9 bases fit TRBD1. Germline V gives CDR1 MNHEY, CDR2 SVGAGI. The CDR3 covers 14 residues. The V and J ends lost 5 bases and 7 bases, in that order; junction bases with no gene match: 6. In nucleotides, the CDR3 is TGTGCCAGCAGTCGGACAGGGGATGGGCAGCCCCAGCATTTT. As protein: CASSRTGDGQPQHF.

This chain joins TRBV6-5 and TRBJ1-5; 7 bases fit TRBD1. The trim removed 3 bases at V and 4 bases at J, leaving 6 bases unmatched. There are 15 residues in the CDR3. Germline V gives CDR1 MNHEY, CDR2 SVGAGI. This CDR3 is CASSYRTGANQPQHF. The CDR3 nucleotides are TGTGCCAGCAGTTATAGGACAGGCGCAAATCAGCCCCAGCATTTT.

This clone was seen only a few times. CDR3 coding DNA: TGTGCCACCAGTGACTCGGGACAGGGTGCCGGGGAGCTGTTTTTT. As protein: CATSDSGQGAGELFF. The V gene is TRBV24-1, the J gene TRBJ2-2; the match to TRBD1 covers 9 bases. J lost 6 bases, V lost 4 bases, and 5 bases had no gene match. The V gene's germline CDR1 is KGHDR and CDR2 SFDVKD. The CDR3 extends over 15 amino acids.

The chain employs TRBV4-1 and TRBJ1-6, with D tentatively TRBD1 (5 bases). The CDR3 loop spans 12 amino acids. V dropped 6 bases and J dropped 12 bases, with 12 bases sitting between them. The germline V gene has CDR1 MGHRA and CDR2 YSYEKL. CDR3 residues: CASRGEFGPLHF. The CDR3, as DNA: TGCGCCAGCAGAGGGGAATTCGGACCCCTCCACTTT.

The chain couples TRBV12-5 to TRBJ1-1; D may be TRBD1 (6 bases). The V end was cut by 6 bases, the J end by 8 bases, with 7 bases between. The CDR3 has 10 amino acids. Germline CDR1 is LGHNT and CDR2 is FRNRAP. The CDR3 protein is CASGRGEAFF. In DNA form, the CDR3 reads TGTGCTAGTGGCAGGGGAGAAGCTTTCTTT. The whole variable domain, remainder taken from reference TRBV12-5 and TRBJ1-1, is DARVTQTPRHKVTEMGQEVTMRCQPILGHNTVFWYRQTMMQGLELLAYFRNRAPLDDSGMPKDRFSAEMPDATLATLKIQPSEPRDSAVYFCASGRGEAFFGQGTRLTVV.

This chain uses TRBV18 with TRBJ1-3, with D possibly matching TRBD1 (5 bases). Germline assignment: CDR1 KGHSH and CDR2 LQKENI. This CDR3 is 13 amino acids long. V shed 8 bases and J shed 0 bases, with 8 bases lying between them. CDR3 loop: CASPQGSGNTIYF. The CDR3 DNA is TGTGCCAGCCCCCAGGGCTCTGGAAACACCATATATTTT.